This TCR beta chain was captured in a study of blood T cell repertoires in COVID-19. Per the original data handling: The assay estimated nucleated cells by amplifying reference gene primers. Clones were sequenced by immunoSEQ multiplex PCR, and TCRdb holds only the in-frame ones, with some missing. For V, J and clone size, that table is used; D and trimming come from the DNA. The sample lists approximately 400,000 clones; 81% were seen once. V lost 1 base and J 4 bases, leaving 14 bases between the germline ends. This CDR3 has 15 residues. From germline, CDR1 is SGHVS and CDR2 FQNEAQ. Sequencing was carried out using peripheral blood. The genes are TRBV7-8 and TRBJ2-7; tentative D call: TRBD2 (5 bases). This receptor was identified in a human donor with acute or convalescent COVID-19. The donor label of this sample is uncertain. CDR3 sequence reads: CASSLDERIFYEQYF. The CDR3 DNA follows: TGTGCCAGCAGCTTAGATGAGCGGATCTTTTACGAGCAGTACTTC.